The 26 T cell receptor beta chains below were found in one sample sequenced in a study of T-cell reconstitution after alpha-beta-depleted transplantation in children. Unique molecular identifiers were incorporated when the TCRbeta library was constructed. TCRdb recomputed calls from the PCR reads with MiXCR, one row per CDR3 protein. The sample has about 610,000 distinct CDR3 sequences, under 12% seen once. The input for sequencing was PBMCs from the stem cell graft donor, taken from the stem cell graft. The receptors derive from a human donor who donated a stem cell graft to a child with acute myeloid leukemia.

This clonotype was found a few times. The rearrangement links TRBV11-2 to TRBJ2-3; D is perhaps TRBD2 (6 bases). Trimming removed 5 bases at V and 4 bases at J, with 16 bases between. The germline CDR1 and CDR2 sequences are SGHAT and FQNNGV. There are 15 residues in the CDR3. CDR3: CASSDRDSGADTQYF. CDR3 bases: TGTGCCAGCAGCGATAGGGACTCCGGAGCAGATACGCAGTATTTT.

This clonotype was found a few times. The DNA of the CDR3 is TGTGCCAGCTCACCTTTACTAGGAGGAGCCGGGGAGCTGTTTTTT. It codes for CASSPLLGGAGELFF. The rearrangement uses TRBV18 and TRBJ2-2, with a tentative D call TRBD2 (5 bases). Germline V gives CDR1 KGHSH, CDR2 LQKENI. Trimming shortened V by 3 bases and J by 6 bases, and 14 bases separated the two germline ends. The CDR3 has 15 residues.

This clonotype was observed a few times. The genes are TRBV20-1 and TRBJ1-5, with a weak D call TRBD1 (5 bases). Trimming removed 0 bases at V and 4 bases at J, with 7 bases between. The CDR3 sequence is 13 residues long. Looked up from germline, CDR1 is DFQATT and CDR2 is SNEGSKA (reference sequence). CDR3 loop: CSARDGGNQPQHF. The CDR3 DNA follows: TGCAGTGCTAGAGATGGGGGTAATCAGCCCCAGCATTTT.

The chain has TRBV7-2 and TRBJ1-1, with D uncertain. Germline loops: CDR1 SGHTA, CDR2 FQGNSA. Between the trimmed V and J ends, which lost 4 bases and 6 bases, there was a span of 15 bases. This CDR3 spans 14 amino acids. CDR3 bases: TGTGCCAGCAGCTCCCACAGAGCCTCCGCTGAAGCTTTCTTT. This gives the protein CASSSHRASAEAFF.

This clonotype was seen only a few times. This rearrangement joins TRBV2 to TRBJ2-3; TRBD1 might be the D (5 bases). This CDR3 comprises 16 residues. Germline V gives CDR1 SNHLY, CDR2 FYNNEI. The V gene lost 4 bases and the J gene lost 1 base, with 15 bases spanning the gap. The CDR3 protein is CASSAIQGRGTDTQYF. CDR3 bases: TGTGCCAGCAGTGCGATTCAGGGAAGAGGCACAGATACGCAGTATTTT.

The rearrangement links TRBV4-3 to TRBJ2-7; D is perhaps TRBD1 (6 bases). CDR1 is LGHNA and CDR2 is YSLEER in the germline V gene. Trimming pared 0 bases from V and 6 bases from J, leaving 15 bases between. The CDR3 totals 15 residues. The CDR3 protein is CASSQETGTISEQYF. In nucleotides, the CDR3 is TGCGCCAGCAGCCAAGAAACCGGGACAATCTCCGAGCAGTACTTC.

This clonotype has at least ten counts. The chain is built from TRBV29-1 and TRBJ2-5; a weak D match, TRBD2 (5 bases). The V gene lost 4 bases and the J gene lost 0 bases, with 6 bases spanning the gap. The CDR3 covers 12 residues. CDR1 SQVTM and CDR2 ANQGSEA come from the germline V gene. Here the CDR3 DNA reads TGCAGCGTTGTGCGGGACCAAGAGACCCAGTACTTC. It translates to CSVVRDQETQYF.

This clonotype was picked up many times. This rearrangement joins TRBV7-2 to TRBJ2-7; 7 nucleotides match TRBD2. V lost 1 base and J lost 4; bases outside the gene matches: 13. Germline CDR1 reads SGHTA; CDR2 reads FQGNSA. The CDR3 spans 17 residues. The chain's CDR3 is CASSLGSGGSSTYEQYF. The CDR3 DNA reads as TGTGCCAGCAGCTTAGGTTCTGGCGGGAGTTCTACATACGAGCAGTACTTC.

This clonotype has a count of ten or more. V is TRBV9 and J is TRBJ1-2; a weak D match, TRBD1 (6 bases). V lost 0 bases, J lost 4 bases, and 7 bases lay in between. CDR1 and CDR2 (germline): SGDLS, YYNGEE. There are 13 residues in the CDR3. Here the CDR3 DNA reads TGTGCCAGCAGCGTAGCCAGGGGCTATGGCTACACCTTC. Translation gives CASSVARGYGYTF. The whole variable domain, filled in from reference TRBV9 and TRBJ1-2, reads DSGVTQTPKHLITATGQRVTLRCSPRSGDLSVYWYQQSLDQGLQFLIQYYNGEERAKGNILERFSAQQFPDLHSELNLSSLELGDSALYFCASSVARGYGYTFGSGTRLTVV.

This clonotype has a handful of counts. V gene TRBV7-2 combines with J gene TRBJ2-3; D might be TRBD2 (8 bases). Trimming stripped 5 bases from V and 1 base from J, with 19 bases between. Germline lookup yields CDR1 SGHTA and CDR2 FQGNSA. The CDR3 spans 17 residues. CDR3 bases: TGTGCCAGCAGCCGGCGGGGGGTCACAGGGGGCACAGATACGCAGTATTTT. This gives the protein CASSRRGVTGGTDTQYF.

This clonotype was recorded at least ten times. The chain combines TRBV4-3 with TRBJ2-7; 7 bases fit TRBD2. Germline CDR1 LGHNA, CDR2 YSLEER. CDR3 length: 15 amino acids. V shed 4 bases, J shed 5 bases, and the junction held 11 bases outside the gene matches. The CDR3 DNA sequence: TGCGCCAGCAGCCTCCGGACTAGTTTCTTGGACGAGCAGTACTTC. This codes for CASSLRTSFLDEQYF.

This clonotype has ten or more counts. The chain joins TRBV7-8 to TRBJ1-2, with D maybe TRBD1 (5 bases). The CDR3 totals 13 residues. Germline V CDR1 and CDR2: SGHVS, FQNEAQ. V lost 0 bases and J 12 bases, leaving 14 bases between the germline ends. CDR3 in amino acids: CASSLAGGRGDTF. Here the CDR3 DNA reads TGTGCCAGCAGCTTAGCGGGAGGGAGGGGCGACACCTTC.

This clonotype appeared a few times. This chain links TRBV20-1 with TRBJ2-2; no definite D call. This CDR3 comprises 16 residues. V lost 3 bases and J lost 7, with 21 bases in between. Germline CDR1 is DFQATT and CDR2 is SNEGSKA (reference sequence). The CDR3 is CSASFGKRKGGGELFF. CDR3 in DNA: TGCAGTGCTAGTTTTGGAAAACGAAAAGGTGGCGGGGAGCTGTTTTTT.

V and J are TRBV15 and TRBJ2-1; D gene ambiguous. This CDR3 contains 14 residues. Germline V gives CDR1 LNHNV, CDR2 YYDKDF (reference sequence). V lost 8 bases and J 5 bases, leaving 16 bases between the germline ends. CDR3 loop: CATDEPEVNNEQFF. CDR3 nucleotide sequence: TGTGCCACCGATGAGCCAGAGGTAAACAATGAGCAGTTCTTC.

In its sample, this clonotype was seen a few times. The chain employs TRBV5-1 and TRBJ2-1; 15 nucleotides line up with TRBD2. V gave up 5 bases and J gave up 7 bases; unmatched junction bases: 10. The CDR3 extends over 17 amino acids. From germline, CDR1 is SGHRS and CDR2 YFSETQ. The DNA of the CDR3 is TGCGCCAGCAGAGGACTAGCGGGAGGGCCGATCAGTAATGAGCAGTTCTTC. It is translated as CASRGLAGGPISNEQFF. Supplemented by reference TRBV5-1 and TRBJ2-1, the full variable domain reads KAGVTQTPRYLIKTRGQQVTLSCSPISGHRSVSWYQQTPGQGLQFLFEYFSETQRNKGNFPGRFSGRQFSNSRSEMNVSTLELGDSALYLCASRGLAGGPISNEQFFGPGTRLTVL.

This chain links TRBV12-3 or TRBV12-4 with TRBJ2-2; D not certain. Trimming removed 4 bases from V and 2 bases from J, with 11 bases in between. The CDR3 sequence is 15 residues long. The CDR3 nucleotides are TGTGCCAGCAGTTCGTCGCAGATTAACACCGGGGAGCTGTTTTTT. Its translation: CASSSSQINTGELFF.

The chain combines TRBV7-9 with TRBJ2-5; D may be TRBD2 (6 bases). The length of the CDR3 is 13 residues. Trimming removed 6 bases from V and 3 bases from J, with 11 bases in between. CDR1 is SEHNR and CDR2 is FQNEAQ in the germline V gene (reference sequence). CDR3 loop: CASSFWGEETQYF. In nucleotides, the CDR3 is TGTGCCAGCAGTTTTTGGGGGGAAGAGACCCAGTACTTC.

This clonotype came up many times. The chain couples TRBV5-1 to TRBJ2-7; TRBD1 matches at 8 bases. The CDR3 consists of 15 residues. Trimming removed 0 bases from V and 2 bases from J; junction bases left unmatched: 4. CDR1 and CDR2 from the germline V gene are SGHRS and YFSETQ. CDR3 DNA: TGCGCCAGCAGCTTGGACGGGACAGGAACCTACGAGCAGTACTTC. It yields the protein CASSLDGTGTYEQYF.

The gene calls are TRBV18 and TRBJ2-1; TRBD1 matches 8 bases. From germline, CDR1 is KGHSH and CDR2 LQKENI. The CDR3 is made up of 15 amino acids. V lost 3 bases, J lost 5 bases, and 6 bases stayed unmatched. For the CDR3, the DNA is TGTGCCAGCTCACCGTTGACAGGGGAGCACAATGAGCAGTTCTTC. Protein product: CASSPLTGEHNEQFF.

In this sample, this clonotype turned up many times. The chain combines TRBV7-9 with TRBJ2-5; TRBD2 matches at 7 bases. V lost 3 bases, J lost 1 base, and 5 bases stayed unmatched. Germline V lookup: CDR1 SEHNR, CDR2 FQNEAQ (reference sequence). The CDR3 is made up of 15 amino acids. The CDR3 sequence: CASSLQGGPQETQYF. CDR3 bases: TGTGCCAGCAGCTTGCAGGGAGGGCCCCAAGAGACCCAGTACTTC.

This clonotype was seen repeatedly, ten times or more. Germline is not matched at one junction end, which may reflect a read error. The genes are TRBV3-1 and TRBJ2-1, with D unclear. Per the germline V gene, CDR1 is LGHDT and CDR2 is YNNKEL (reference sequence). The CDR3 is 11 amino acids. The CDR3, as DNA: TGTGCCAGCAGCCAAGGATCCCCTACGTACTTC. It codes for CASSQGSPTYF.

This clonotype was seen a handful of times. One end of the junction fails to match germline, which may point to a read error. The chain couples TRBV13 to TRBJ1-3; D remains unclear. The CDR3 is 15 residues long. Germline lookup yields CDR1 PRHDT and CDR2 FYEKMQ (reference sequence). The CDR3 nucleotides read TGTGCCAGCACCTTAAACGACCTCTCTGGAAACACCATATATTTT. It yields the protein CASTLNDLSGNTIYF.

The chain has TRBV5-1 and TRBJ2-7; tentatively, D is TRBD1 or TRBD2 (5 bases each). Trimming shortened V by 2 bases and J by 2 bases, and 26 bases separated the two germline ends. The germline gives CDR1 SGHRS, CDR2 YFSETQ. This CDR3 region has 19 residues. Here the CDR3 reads CASSFYGAAAGTATYEQYF. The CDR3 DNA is TGCGCCAGCAGCTTCTACGGGGCGGCAGCTGGGACCGCGACCTACGAGCAGTACTTC.

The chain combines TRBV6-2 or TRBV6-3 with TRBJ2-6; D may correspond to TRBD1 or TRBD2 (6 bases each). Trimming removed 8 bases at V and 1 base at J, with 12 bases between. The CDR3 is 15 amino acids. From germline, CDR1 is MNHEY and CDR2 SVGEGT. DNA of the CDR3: TGTGCCAGCCTCGGAGGGGGGTCTGGGGCCAACGTCCTGACTTTC. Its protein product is CASLGGGSGANVLTF.

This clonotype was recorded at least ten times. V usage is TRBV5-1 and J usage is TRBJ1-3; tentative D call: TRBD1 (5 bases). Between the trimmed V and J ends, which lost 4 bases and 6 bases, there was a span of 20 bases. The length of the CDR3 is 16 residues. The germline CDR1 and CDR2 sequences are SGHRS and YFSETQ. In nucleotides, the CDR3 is TGCGCCAGCAGCCCGCGCCGGTGGCAGGGCGAAAACACCATATATTTT. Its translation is CASSPRRWQGENTIYF.

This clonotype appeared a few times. CDR3 nucleotides: TGTGCCAGCAGCCTCCTCGGACAGCTAAGCTCCTACGAGCAGTACTTC. This translates into CASSLLGQLSSYEQYF. This sequence joins TRBV7-6 and TRBJ2-7; a possible D gene is TRBD1 (6 bases). The CDR3 runs to 16 residues. The V gene lost 5 bases and the J gene lost 0 bases, with 17 bases spanning the gap. The germline CDR1 and CDR2 sequences are SGHVS and FNYEAQ.